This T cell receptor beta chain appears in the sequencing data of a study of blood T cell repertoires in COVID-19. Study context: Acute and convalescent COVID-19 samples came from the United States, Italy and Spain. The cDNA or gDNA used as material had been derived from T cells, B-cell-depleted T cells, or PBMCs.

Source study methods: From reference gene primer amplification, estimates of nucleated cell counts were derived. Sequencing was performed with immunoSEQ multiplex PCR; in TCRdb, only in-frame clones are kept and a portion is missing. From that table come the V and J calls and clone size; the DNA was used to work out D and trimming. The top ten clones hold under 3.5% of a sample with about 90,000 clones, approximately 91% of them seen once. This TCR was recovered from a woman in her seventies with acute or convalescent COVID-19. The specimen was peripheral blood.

This CDR3 is CASSQDMERVGQYF. The CDR3 DNA follows: TGCGCCAGCAGCCAAGACATGGAACGGGTGGGGCAGTACTTC. The chain couples TRBV4-1 to TRBJ2-7; no clear D gene. Germline V lookup: CDR1 MGHRA, CDR2 YSYEKL. CDR3 size: 14 residues. V shed 0 bases and J shed 9 bases, with 15 bases lying between them.